This TCR beta chain was identified in a study of T cell responses to AZD1222 COVID-19 vaccine (dated by TCRdb to the early 2020s). Background on the whole study: TCR sequencing covered more than 230 trial participants: 200 to 220 given two doses of AZD1222 and approximately 26 given two doses of MenACWY control vaccine. Trial participants were enrolled by age into 18-55, 56-69 and 70-plus year subgroups, with around 140, 26 and 57 TCR-sequenced participants respectively.

In light of the paper, this sample's time point label describes: baseline before first vaccination. This specimen's treatment or condition label, per the study, means: meningococcal conjugate vaccine given as trial control. Vaccinee samples were obtained from the UK trials COV001 and COV002, which included a single-blind randomized controlled phase 2/3 trial of AZD1222 (ChAdOx1 nCoV-19) in healthy adults. For TCRbeta chain sequencing, PBMC samples from trial participants were taken at day 0 and at day 28 after the second dose. About this clone itself: This receptor's antigen is unknown. Base qualities are not recorded, but no much larger clone differs from it by a single base.

Overall results and qualifications from the work: The 56-69-year group was small, and its depth increase did not reach significance, likely because of low power. Because no day 14 peak-response samples were available, repertoires were characterized only after the peak T cell response. Reportedly, close to half of the unique spike-specific TCRs recognized epitopes lying outside the regions that are mutated in the B.1.351 and B.1.1.7 variants. Conclusions about previously exposed vaccinees are limited because only five or six AZD1222 recipients were SARS-CoV-2 seropositive at baseline. Participants were mostly white British and included more females than males, and it was suggested by the authors that clonal diversity may have been underestimated. The vaccine-associated CD4 TCRs covered the entire spike protein, and the dominant responses fell in regions 160-218 and 743-854. Spike-specific TCR breadth and depth rose significantly after two AZD1222 doses compared with day 0 and with MenACWY recipients.

The CDR3 runs 12 residues from the cysteine to the phenylalanine. Just CDR3 DNA is preserved here, 36 bases in frame from base 1. The germline V gene gives CDR1 as SGHAT and CDR2 as FQNNGV. V lost 5 bases and J lost 0 bases; the stretch between them is 2 bases long. The CDR3 regions of human TCRbeta chains were analyzed by immunosequencing. Turning to the authors' computational methods: Repertoire TCRs were matched against a reference library of SARS-CoV-2-specific TCRs generated with the MIRA antigen-specificity platform. Breadth meant the fraction of unique TCRs that were SARS-CoV-2-associated, whereas depth meant the fraction of total T cells that were SARS-CoV-2-associated. Using the MIRA data, every spike-specific TCR was mapped to the spike region that the TCR reacted to and assigned to either a CD4 or a CD8 class. Log10-transformed breadth and depth values were compared by one-way ANOVA with Sidak's multiple comparisons tests. TCRdb's version of the immuneACCESS table is confined to in-frame rearrangements and falls short of the full clone set. An unresolved V gene accounts for under half of the shortfall where checked; the remainder is of unknown origin. The V and J calls and clone size come from that table; D and trimming were worked out from the DNA. Present in this sample are about 110,000 clones, around 90% of which were seen just once. 10% to 15% of the sample comes from the top ten.

Here the chain combines TRBV11-2 and TRBJ1-5; too little of a D gene remains to name it. This receptor was taken from an adult in good health. Material: peripheral blood, obtained on day 0 of MenACWY control vaccination. The CDR3 region reads CASSHSNQPQHF. In nucleotides, the sequence is TGTGCCAGCAGCCATAGCAATCAGCCCCAGCATTTT.